Listed here are 18 T cell receptor beta chains from one sample, sequenced in a study of cytomegalovirus exposure and HLA in healthy donors. 60 Vbeta and 13 Jbeta primers were used in PCR. Assay: immunoSEQ multiplex PCR; the TCRdb copy retains only in-frame clones and omits some. The top ten clones hold less than 2% of a sample with 150,000 to 200,000 clones, 73% of them seen once. Sequenced: PBMCs. The receptors come from a woman in her 30s in good health and CMV-seronegative.

This sequence joins TRBV29-1 and TRBJ2-5, with D possibly TRBD1 on 6 matching bases. The DNA end is more similar to TRBJ2-7, so the J call may be wrong. CDR3 length: 13 residues. From germline, CDR1 is SQVTM and CDR2 ANQGSEA. The CDR3 DNA reads TGCAGCGTCAAAGGGACATACTCCTACGAGCAGTACTTC. Translation gives CSVKGTYSYEQYF.

A word on this clone: The junction departs from the called germline gene at one end, perhaps through a read error. This rearrangement joins TRBV19 to TRBJ1-2; 7 bases map to TRBD1. The CDR3 contains 16 residues. Germline V gene data show CDR1 as LNHDA and CDR2 as SQIVND (reference sequence). The CDR3 nucleotides read TGTGCCAGTAGTATCGCCGGGACAGCCGGTAACTGTGGCTACACCTTC. This sequence encodes CASSIAGTAGNCGYTF.

The chain employs TRBV27 and TRBJ1-6; 8 nucleotides align to TRBD1. Germline trimming cut 4 bases from V and 3 bases from J; bases unmatched to any gene: 2. Germline CDR1 and CDR2: MNHEY and SMNVEV (reference sequence). This CDR3 contains 15 residues. CDR3 in DNA: TGTGCCAGCAGTTCAACAGGGGGCTATAATTCACCCCTCCACTTT. This encodes CASSSTGGYNSPLHF.

This chain links TRBV2 with TRBJ2-1, with 8 bases identical to TRBD2. This CDR3 is 15 amino acids long. CDR1 SNHLY and CDR2 FYNNEI come from the germline V gene. The V gene end was trimmed by 1 base and the J gene end by 12 bases; junction bases not matched to a gene: 11. CDR3 in DNA: TGTGCCAGCAGTGAAGAGGCCCCCGTAGCGGGGAGGCAGTTCTTC. Translation gives CASSEEAPVAGRQFF.

This chain uses TRBV6-5 with TRBJ1-3, with D tentatively TRBD1 (6 bases). CDR3 length: 13 amino acids. Deletions cut 6 bases from V and 0 bases from J, with 6 bases between. Germline V CDR1 and CDR2: MNHEY, SVGAGI. CDR3 coding DNA: TGTGCCAGCAGAGGGGGCTCTGGAAACACCATATATTTT. Translating it yields CASRGGSGNTIYF.

This chain connects TRBV27 to TRBJ2-2, with 14 nucleotides matching TRBD2. The germline CDR1 and CDR2 sequences are MNHEY and SMNVEV (reference sequence). CDR3 size: 19 residues. The trim removed 2 bases at V and 0 bases at J, leaving 5 bases unmatched. The CDR3 loop reads CASSLRGLAGGPNTGELFF. CDR3 bases: TGTGCCAGCAGTTTAAGAGGACTAGCGGGGGGTCCGAACACCGGGGAGCTGTTTTTT.

This sequence joins TRBV11-1 and TRBJ1-2, with 11 bases identical to TRBD1. After removal of 5 bases from V and 6 bases from J, the junction contained 5 bases not matched to a gene. The CDR3 contains 14 residues. Germline loops: CDR1 SGHAT, CDR2 FQDESV (reference sequence). The CDR3 is CASSQRDRGDGYTF. In DNA, the CDR3 is TGTGCCAGCAGCCAAAGGGACAGGGGGGATGGCTACACCTTC.

This chain links TRBV11-3 with TRBJ2-7; 7 bases are a match to TRBD1. The V and J ends lost 5 bases and 2 bases, in that order; junction bases with no gene match: 3. This CDR3 comprises 13 residues. Germline V CDR1 and CDR2: SGHNT, YENEEA. Here the CDR3 reads CASSAGTAYEQYF. The CDR3 DNA reads as TGTGCCAGCAGCGCTGGGACAGCCTACGAGCAGTACTTC.

The J gene is TRBJ2-1, the V gene TRBV4-3; 8 nucleotides line up with TRBD2. The V gene end was trimmed by 1 base and the J gene end by 1 base; junction bases not matched to a gene: 6. CDR1 is LGHNA and CDR2 is YSLEER in the germline V gene. This CDR3 comprises 17 residues. CDR3 amino acids: CASSQVIAGWSYNEQFF. The CDR3, as DNA: TGCGCCAGCAGCCAAGTGATAGCGGGATGGTCCTACAATGAGCAGTTCTTC.

V gene TRBV29-1 combines with J gene TRBJ1-1, with a possible D match to TRBD1 (6 bases). The CDR3 runs 14 residues. The V end lost 4 bases, the J end lost 4 bases, and 16 bases lay between the germline ends. Germline CDR1 reads SQVTM; CDR2 reads ANQGSEA. The CDR3 region is CSVGTGSGSTEAFF. The DNA for the CDR3 is TGCAGCGTTGGTACAGGGAGTGGAAGCACTGAAGCTTTCTTT.

V and J are TRBV15 and TRBJ1-2, with 7 bases lining up with TRBD1. The CDR3 totals 14 residues. V was clipped by 7 bases and J by 8 bases; unmatched bases: 13. Germline CDR1 LNHNV, CDR2 YYDKDF (reference sequence). The CDR3 loop is CATNLDRRAWGYTF. In DNA form, the CDR3 reads TGTGCCACCAACCTGGACAGGCGGGCGTGGGGCTACACCTTC.

This clone was counted a few times. The chain uses TRBV2 and TRBJ1-2, with D perhaps TRBD1 (6 bases). Germline CDR1 SNHLY, CDR2 FYNNEI. V was shortened by 0 bases and J by 4 bases, with 12 bases between the two germline ends. There are 15 residues in the CDR3. The CDR3 spells CASSEAQQGFYGYTF. CDR3 in DNA: TGTGCCAGCAGTGAAGCACAACAGGGTTTCTATGGCTACACCTTC.

This rearrangement joins TRBV28 to TRBJ2-2; D is possibly TRBD1 (5 bases). Germline V gene data show CDR1 as MDHEN and CDR2 as SYDVKM. The CDR3 covers 15 residues. The V and J ends lost 3 bases and 5 bases respectively, with 13 bases between them. CDR3 in amino acids: CASSLLQGNTGELFF. The CDR3 region has the DNA TGTGCCAGCAGTTTGTTGCAGGGAAATACCGGGGAGCTGTTTTTT.

This clone was recorded only once. The genes are TRBV5-4 and TRBJ2-2; 7 bases are shared with TRBD2. Trimming cost V 4 bases and J 4 bases; bases outside gene matches: 16. Germline CDR1 SGHNT, CDR2 YYREEE (reference sequence). The CDR3 sequence is 18 residues long. CDR3 DNA: TGTGCCAGCAGCACCGGACCCGGGACTACCCTACGCACCGGGGAGCTGTTTTTT. Its translation is CASSTGPGTTLRTGELFF. The full variable domain, rest sourced from reference TRBV5-4 and TRBJ2-2, is ETGVTQSPTHLIKTRGQQVTLRCSSQSGHNTVSWYQQALGQGPQFIFQYYREEENGRGNFPPRFSGLQFPNYSSELNVNALELDDSALYLCASSTGPGTTLRTGELFFGEGSRLTVL.

The chain is built from TRBV5-8 and TRBJ1-2; no definite D call. Germline V lookup: CDR1 SGHTS, CDR2 YDEGEE. V dropped 1 base and J dropped 0 bases, with 16 bases sitting between them. The CDR3 is 17 residues long. CDR3 nucleotides: TGTGCCAGCAGCTTGTTAGATGTCCTGAGCGCTAACTATGGCTACACCTTC. This gives the protein CASSLLDVLSANYGYTF.

In this sample, this clone turned up a few times. The CDR3 here is CASSRTSGGDVSYNEQFF. The CDR3 nucleotides read TGCGCCAGCAGCCGGACTAGCGGGGGGGATGTGTCCTACAATGAGCAGTTCTTC. The chain joins TRBV5-1 to TRBJ2-1; TRBD2 agrees at 15 bases. Germline loops: CDR1 SGHRS, CDR2 YFSETQ. CDR3 length: 18 amino acids. Trimming removed 4 bases from V and 1 base from J; junction bases left unmatched: 6.

This chain links TRBV10-1 with TRBJ1-5, with 9 bases fitting TRBD1. The CDR3 has 16 residues. Germline lookup yields CDR1 WNHNN and CDR2 SYGVQD (reference sequence). Trimming cost V 7 bases and J 4 bases; bases outside gene matches: 11. In nucleotides, the CDR3 is TGCGCCAGCAAACGTAGGACAGGGGACACGAATCAGCCCCAGCATTTT. It is translated as CASKRRTGDTNQPQHF.

The chain couples TRBV6-4 to TRBJ2-6; D unresolved. Deletions cut 5 bases from V and 0 bases from J, with 8 bases between. Germline-derived CDR1 and CDR2 are MRHNA and SNTAGT. The CDR3 is made up of 15 amino acids. DNA for the CDR3: TGTGCCAGCAGTCCTCAACTCTCTGGGGCCAACGTCCTGACTTTC. Its protein is CASSPQLSGANVLTF.